Reported below is one T cell receptor (beta chain). Its recognized antigen is unknown. Base qualities are not provided; no much larger clone lies one nucleotide away. According to the study, the label for this sample's treatment or condition signals: high-dose cyclophosphamide on days +3 and +4 as single-agent GVHD prophylaxis. Busulfan and fludarabine conditioning, a related or unrelated marrow graft, and cyclophosphamide on days +3 and +4 were given to PTCy patients. PTCy-treated patients were drawn from a prospective multi-institutional clinical trial. Peripheral blood and bone marrow mononuclear cells were isolated by Ficoll-Hypaque density centrifugation and were cryopreserved. This sample is part of a study of T cells after posttransplantation cyclophosphamide (dated by TCRdb to 2016 to 2017). With regard to the full study: The study tracked T cell repertoire reconstitution by TRB sequencing after myeloablative bone marrow transplantation using posttransplantation cyclophosphamide as GVHD prophylaxis. Up to about 3 additional blood samples from 2 to 5.2 years after transplant were also TRB-sequenced in 3 patients, as was pretransplant blood from several patients. Blood from all 30 or so PTCy patients with 1-year posttransplant specimens was subjected to TRB sequencing. Public TRB sequences were compared against a database of over 3,500 sequences linked to responses to pathogens, tumor antigens, self-antigens and alloantigens. Antigen receptor sequencing covered samples from some 35 PTCy-treated patients and 15 to 20 of their related bone marrow donors. Because TRA and TRB clonality were tightly correlated in 9 samples, subsequent TCR analyses were focused on TRB only. On the study overall, not on this receptor specifically: The TRB repertoires of T cells infiltrating skin or the GI tract showed only limited overlap with the TRB repertoires found in blood. Donor-recipient similarity was low at 1-2 months but rose over the first year, and later blood repertoires were often dominated by donor CD8+ memory clones. Across about 49 patients, TRB clonality was highly associated with recipient CMV seropositivity and CMV reactivation, and PTCy diversity was similar to diversity in CNI/methotrexate controls.

TRB sequencing used genomic DNA with the immunoSEQ assay at survey resolution or the hsTCRB kit. Per the source publication's procedure: Initial read processing used immunoSEQ software, and repertoire analyses used the LymphoSeq R package. For each TRB dataset, clonality was calculated as 1 minus normalized Shannon entropy, and the Gini coefficient was computed as well. Phenotypes of unsorted samples were inferred by mapping TRB sequences from sorted subsets of the recipient or donor onto unsorted samples of the same recipient. Entries here come from immuneACCESS through TCRdb and include only in-frame sequences with V and J called. Some clones fail to appear in such tables; in the studies checked, an unresolved V gene covers under half of the shortfall, and the cause of the remainder is unknown. V and J calls and clone size are copied from that table; D and trimming were computed from the DNA. This sample holds some 8,500 clones; over 65% were observed only once. The ten largest clones capture approximately 23% of the sample.

Sequencing used PBMCs, obtained after allogeneic stem cell transplant with posttransplant cyclophosphamide. The sequence came from a female patient in her thirties or forties who received an allogeneic stem cell transplant from an unrelated donor, was CMV-positive, and had no GVHD. It is possible that, after a transplant, some T cells come from the graft donor.

The DNA reads TGTGCCAGCAGCTTAGAATTAGGACTAGCGGCCCACGAGCAGTACTTC. Its product reads: CASSLELGLAAHEQYF. The V and J segments used are TRBV7-9 and TRBJ2-7; 10 central nucleotides agree with TRBD2. Reading from cysteine to phenylalanine, the CDR3 counts 16 amino acids. Only the CDR3 part of the read is kept: 48 bases, read in frame from the first base. CDR1 and CDR2 were assigned from the germline V gene (reference sequence) as SEHNR and FQNEAQ. V is cut back by 1 base and J by 5 bases, with 8 bases in the junction unmatched.